The sequence of this T cell receptor beta chain was determined in a study of blood T cell repertoires in COVID-19. About the research overall: From T cells, B-cell-depleted T cells, or PBMCs came the material, which was cDNA or gDNA.

Profiled with immunoSEQ multiplex PCR; TCRdb holds only in-frame clones, not every one. In the table there are a few hundred thousand clones, roughly 80% of which are singletons. The CDR3 is 14 residues long. The J segment lost 9 bases and the V segment lost 2 bases, leaving 7 bases of the junction unmatched. The V gene's germline CDR1 is SGDLS and CDR2 YYNGEE. Participant age was roughly 18 to 95 years, and participants resided in about two dozen US areas. Donors of Cohort 3 who recovered were those that had two negative PCRs, clearance, or symptom resolution. This chain connects TRBV9 to TRBJ2-1, with 8 positions matching TRBD2. Sequencing was carried out using PBMCs or T cells enriched from blood (not recorded which). This TCR came from a woman in her fifties or sixties who had recovered from COVID-19. CDR3 amino acids: CASSVSGRAGEQFF. The CDR3 DNA reads as TGTGCCAGCAGCGTCTCCGGGAGGGCCGGTGAGCAGTTCTTC.